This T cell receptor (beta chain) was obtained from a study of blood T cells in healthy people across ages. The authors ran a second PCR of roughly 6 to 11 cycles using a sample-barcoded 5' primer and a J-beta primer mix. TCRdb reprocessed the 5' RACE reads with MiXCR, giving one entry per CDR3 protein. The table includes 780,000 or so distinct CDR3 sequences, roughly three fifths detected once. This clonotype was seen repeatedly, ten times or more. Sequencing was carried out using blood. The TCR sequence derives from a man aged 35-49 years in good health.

As DNA, the CDR3 is TGCAGCGCCACTAGCGGCCGGGGGACCCAGTACTTC. Its translation is CSATSGRGTQYF. The J gene is TRBJ2-5, the V gene TRBV29-1, with 8 bases fitting TRBD2. The germline V gene has CDR1 SQVTM and CDR2 ANQGSEA. V was clipped by 7 bases and J by 7 bases; unmatched bases: 8. This CDR3 comprises 12 residues.